This passage covers 11 T cell receptor beta chains from one sample sequenced in a study of cytomegalovirus exposure and HLA in healthy donors listed by TCRdb under 2017. The library was prepared using the immunoSEQ multiplex PCR assay. For the multiplex PCR, a mixture combining 60 forward primers for TCR Vbeta segments and 13 reverse primers for TCR Jbeta segments was used. The clones in this table, taken by TCRdb from immuneACCESS, are in-frame only. Not every clone is retained; where verified, under half of the shortfall comes from an unresolved V gene, and the cause of the rest is unknown. This sample gives about 160,000 clones in total; about 80% of them show up just once. The top ten clones comprise more than 9.5% of the sample. Sequenced material: PBMCs. These receptors were collected from a man between 18 and 35 years old in good health and CMV-seropositive.

The V call is TRBV7-6, the J call TRBJ2-7, with D maybe TRBD1 (6 bases). Trimming shortened V by 1 base and J by 5 bases, and 18 bases separated the two germline ends. CDR3 length: 16 amino acids. Germline V gene sequence: CDR1 SGHVS, CDR2 FNYEAQ. CDR3 protein: CASSLETGIDIDEQYF. CDR3 nucleotides: TGTGCCAGCAGCTTAGAAACAGGGATCGATATCGACGAGCAGTACTTC.

This clone was seen a handful of times. The chain uses TRBV13 and TRBJ2-5; 7 bases match TRBD1. The CDR3 sequence is 12 residues long. The J segment lost 6 bases and the V segment lost 5 bases, leaving 3 bases of the junction unmatched. Germline V gene data show CDR1 as PRHDT and CDR2 as FYEKMQ (reference sequence). DNA for the CDR3: TGTGCCAGCAGCCACAGGGGAAAGACCCAGTACTTC. This translates into CASSHRGKTQYF.

V usage is TRBV29-1 and J usage is TRBJ1-1; 8 nucleotides match TRBD1. Germline V gene sequence: CDR1 SQVTM, CDR2 ANQGSEA. This CDR3 has 13 amino acids. Unmatched junction bases numbered 4, after V lost 6 bases and J lost 1 base. As DNA, the CDR3 is TGCAGCGTCAATACAGGGGGGAACACTGAAGCTTTCTTT. This gives the protein CSVNTGGNTEAFF.

The chain combines TRBV9 with TRBJ1-6; 7 bases fit TRBD1. CDR1 SGDLS and CDR2 YYNGEE come from the germline V gene. V dropped 2 bases and J dropped 10; count of bases not matched to a gene: 6. There are 14 residues in the CDR3. The CDR3 loop is CASSVRTGRSPLHF. CDR3 DNA: TGTGCCAGCAGCGTCCGGACAGGCCGCTCACCCCTCCACTTT. The variable domain in full, completed from reference TRBV9 and TRBJ1-6, reads DSGVTQTPKHLITATGQRVTLRCSPRSGDLSVYWYQQSLDQGLQFLIQYYNGEERAKGNILERFSAQQFPDLHSELNLSSLELGDSALYFCASSVRTGRSPLHFGNGTRLTVT.

The V gene is TRBV12-5, the J gene TRBJ2-2; the D gene is possibly TRBD1 (6 bases). V gave up 6 bases and J gave up 0 bases, with 14 bases separating them. This CDR3 is 16 amino acids long. Germline-derived CDR1 and CDR2 are LGHNT and FRNRAP. The CDR3 sequence: CASGKGVVANTGELFF. CDR3 nucleotides: TGTGCTAGTGGCAAGGGGGTAGTCGCGAACACCGGGGAGCTGTTTTTT.

This clone was found a few times. The chain uses TRBV15 and TRBJ2-3, with 8 bases aligning to TRBD1. V lost 0 bases and J lost 5; bases outside the gene matches: 13. The CDR3 has 18 amino acids. Per germline, CDR1 LNHNV and CDR2 YYDKDF (reference sequence). The CDR3 here is CATSRDLFGRGREDTQYF. CDR3 DNA sequence: TGTGCCACCAGCAGAGATTTGTTCGGCAGGGGGCGCGAAGATACGCAGTATTTT. The entire variable domain, with the rest obtained from reference TRBV15 and TRBJ2-3, is as follows: DAMVIQNPRYQVTQFGKPVTLSCSQTLNHNVMYWYQQKSSQAPKLLFHYYDKDFNNEADTPDNFQSRRPNTSFCFLDIRSPGLGDTAMYLCATSRDLFGRGREDTQYFGPGTRLTVL.

This clone was counted once. This rearrangement joins TRBV7-2 to TRBJ1-1, with D unclear. V was cut by 5 bases and J by 1 base, with 11 bases left in between. The V gene's germline CDR1 is SGHTA and CDR2 FQGNSA. The CDR3 covers 14 residues. CDR3 DNA sequence: TGTGCCAGCAGCGAACAGATTTGGAACACTGAAGCTTTCTTT. It translates to CASSEQIWNTEAFF.

This clone was seen a handful of times. V is TRBV6-1 and J is TRBJ2-2; D perhaps matches TRBD1 (5 bases). Germline V lookup: CDR1 MNHNS, CDR2 SASEGT. There are 14 residues in the CDR3. Trimming removed 1 base from V and 6 bases from J, with 9 bases in between. CDR3 sequence: CASSEVEGAGELFF. Written as DNA, the CDR3 is TGTGCCAGCAGTGAAGTAGAAGGGGCCGGGGAGCTGTTTTTT.

The rearrangement links TRBV7-9 to TRBJ2-1, with 9 bases aligning to TRBD2. This CDR3 is 15 amino acids long. The V segment lost 3 bases and the J segment 4 bases; nucleotides outside the gene matches: 4. Germline values: CDR1 SEHNR, CDR2 FQNEAQ (reference sequence). CDR3 coding DNA: TGTGCCAGCAGCTTCCTAGCGGGACTATACAATGAGCAGTTCTTC. This encodes CASSFLAGLYNEQFF.

This clone turned up a few times. In DNA form, the CDR3 reads TGTGCCAGCAGTAAACTAGGAATTCAAGAGACCCAGTACTTC. Protein sequence: CASSKLGIQETQYF. This chain connects TRBV2 to TRBJ2-5, with a weak D call TRBD2 (5 bases). Per germline, CDR1 SNHLY and CDR2 FYNNEI. The CDR3 is 14 amino acids. Trimming stripped 5 bases from V and 2 bases from J, with 12 bases between.

The chain recombines TRBV4-2 with TRBJ1-3, with D unresolved. The germline gives CDR1 LGHNA, CDR2 YNFKEQ. Trimming shortened V by 0 bases and J by 0 bases, and 6 bases separated the two germline ends. This CDR3 has 15 amino acids. CDR3 region: CASSQDRSSGNTIYF. In DNA, the CDR3 is TGTGCCAGCAGCCAAGATCGTAGCTCTGGAAACACCATATATTTT.